Below, 13 T cell receptor beta chains from the same sample are listed, as sequenced in a study of T-cell reconstitution after alpha-beta-depleted transplantation in children. This sample's TCRbeta library carried unique molecular identifier barcodes. TCRdb itself ran the PCR reads through MiXCR, one entry per CDR3 protein. The sample has some 220,000 distinct CDR3 sequences, roughly a tenth seen once. This sample comprised PBMCs, obtained before TCRalphabeta/CD19-depleted stem cell transplant. The receptor source for this set is a child in the first two years of life with acute myeloid leukemia, due to receive a stem cell transplant.

The table lists this clonotype with many counts. The V call is TRBV19, the J call TRBJ1-2; D is unresolved. The V gene's germline CDR1 is LNHDA and CDR2 SQIVND (reference sequence). This CDR3 has 14 residues. Trimming removed 6 bases at V and 4 bases at J, with 15 bases between. The CDR3 loop reads CASREALRGYGYTF. CDR3 DNA: TGTGCCAGTAGAGAGGCCTTAAGAGGCTATGGCTACACCTTC.

This chain connects TRBV11-3 to TRBJ1-1, with unresolved D. Germline V gene lookup returns CDR1 SGHNT and CDR2 YENEEA. V lost 4 bases, J lost 0 bases, and 9 bases lay in between. The CDR3 covers 14 residues. The CDR3 DNA follows: TGTGCCAGCAGCTCATTCTCCCTGAACACTGAAGCTTTCTTT. Translation: CASSSFSLNTEAFF.

This clonotype was seen ten or more times. This chain uses TRBV29-1 with TRBJ2-1, with D perhaps TRBD1 or TRBD2 (6 bases each). This CDR3 comprises 16 residues. CDR1 and CDR2 from the germline V gene are SQVTM and ANQGSEA. Deletions cut 3 bases from V and 8 bases from J, with 23 bases between. CDR3 nucleotide sequence: TGCAGCGTTGACGCCATGGGGGGCAGCGTACACGATGAGCAGTTCTTC. This codes for CSVDAMGGSVHDEQFF.

There are many counts of this clonotype. V gene TRBV27 combines with J gene TRBJ2-7; D unclear. CDR1 is MNHEY and CDR2 is SMNVEV in the germline V gene (reference sequence). There are 10 residues in the CDR3. V was clipped by 7 bases and J by 3 bases, with 4 bases between them. The CDR3 is CASILYEQYF. CDR3 nucleotide sequence: TGTGCCAGCATCCTCTACGAGCAGTACTTC.

The table lists this clonotype with many counts. Here the CDR3 DNA reads TGCAGTGCTTGGCCGGGACAGGGGGGCTACACCTTC. Its translation is CSAWPGQGGYTF. This chain joins TRBV20-1 and TRBJ1-2, with 10 bases matching TRBD1. V lost 5 bases and J lost 8; bases outside the gene matches: 5. CDR1 DFQATT and CDR2 SNEGSKA come from the germline V gene (reference sequence). The CDR3 is 12 residues long.

This clonotype was observed many times. V and J are TRBV12-3 or TRBV12-4 and TRBJ2-1; D possibly corresponds to TRBD2 (5 bases). V was pared by 6 bases and J by 4 bases, with 13 bases between. CDR3 length: 14 residues. The CDR3 region has the DNA TGTGCCAGCAGCTCTACGCTAGCTTACAATGAGCAGTTCTTC. This codes for CASSSTLAYNEQFF.

This clonotype occurred once. One end of the junction is discordant with germline, which a read error may explain. The chain joins TRBV10-3 to TRBJ2-7; D not certain. The CDR3 is 15 amino acids. Germline CDR1 reads ENHRY; CDR2 reads SYGVKD. This chain's CDR3 is CAISEPATPNYEHYF. The DNA for the CDR3 is TGTGCCATCAGTGAGCCTGCGACTCCCAACTACGAGCATTACTTC.

This clonotype was counted at least ten times. The V gene is TRBV27, the J gene TRBJ1-1; 7 nucleotides line up with TRBD1. V lost 1 base to trimming and J lost 0 bases; unmatched junction nucleotides: 5. Germline loops: CDR1 MNHEY, CDR2 SMNVEV (reference sequence). The CDR3 runs to 16 residues. Written as DNA, the CDR3 is TGTGCCAGCAGTTTATTATGGGACAGCTTGAACACTGAAGCTTTCTTT. It encodes CASSLLWDSLNTEAFF.

Many counts were recorded for this clonotype. This chain connects TRBV29-1 to TRBJ1-1; 9 bases are shared with TRBD1. The germline gives CDR1 SQVTM, CDR2 ANQGSEA. The CDR3 runs 16 residues. J was trimmed by 1 base and V by 5 bases; bases with no gene match: 11. CDR3 sequence: CSVSSGTGRPNTEAFF. The CDR3 DNA follows: TGCAGCGTTTCCTCCGGGACAGGGCGGCCGAACACTGAAGCTTTCTTT. The full variable domain, with the rest looked up from reference TRBV29-1 and TRBJ1-1, is SAVISQKPSRDICQRGTSLTIQCQVDSQVTMMFWYRQQPGQSLTLIATANQGSEATYESGFVIDKFPISRPNLTFSTLTVSNMSPEDSSIYLCSVSSGTGRPNTEAFFGQGTRLTVV.

This clonotype was seen more than once but under ten times. This sequence joins TRBV5-1 and TRBJ1-6; 11 nucleotides align to TRBD1. The CDR3 runs 14 residues. CDR1 and CDR2 (germline): SGHRS, YFSETQ. With 4 bases clipped from V and 11 bases from J, the junction kept 5 bases outside the gene matches. CDR3 DNA sequence: TGCGCCAGCAGCGCCGGGACAGGGGGAACACCCCTCCACTTT. It specifies CASSAGTGGTPLHF.

On this clonotype itself: In this CDR3 the conserved last residue, phenylalanine or tryptophan, is missing, so a read error is likely. The chain recombines TRBV5-1 with TRBJ1-1; unclear D gene. This CDR3 comprises 13 residues. Per the germline V gene, CDR1 is SGHRS and CDR2 is YFSETQ. CDR3 DNA sequence: TGCGCCAGCAGCTTGCAGGAGAACACCGAAGCTTTCTCT. Amino acids: CASSLQENTEAFS.

This clonotype has only a few counts. This sequence joins TRBV7-9 and TRBJ2-3; D is uncertain. This CDR3 contains 11 residues. Germline V gives CDR1 SEHNR, CDR2 FQNEAQ (reference sequence). Deletions cut 8 bases from V and 1 base from J, with 4 bases between. CDR3 bases: TGTGCCAGCTTTGGCACAGATACGCAGTATTTT. It specifies CASFGTDTQYF.

This clonotype has a count of ten or more. CDR3 amino acids: CASSRDIPYEQYF. The CDR3 region has the DNA TGTGCCAGCAGCAGGGACATTCCCTACGAGCAGTACTTC. The chain carries TRBV5-6 and TRBJ2-7, with D maybe TRBD1 (6 bases). The germline CDR1 and CDR2 sequences are SGHDT and YYEEEE. V lost 4 bases to trimming and J lost 2 bases, with 10 bases between them. The CDR3 loop spans 13 amino acids.